This section outlines one T cell receptor (beta chain) sequence together with its context. Repertoires were generated with immunoSEQ multiplex PCR, while TCRdb's copy carries only in-frame clones and drops some. The profile shows 300,000 to 400,000 clones, approximately 87% of them singletons. Losses at the gene ends were 7 bases for V and 5 bases for J; bases not matched to a gene: 9. This CDR3 has 14 amino acids. Per germline, CDR1 SGHTA and CDR2 FQGNSA. The sample originates from a study of blood T cell repertoires in COVID-19. The source is a woman between 50 and 59 years old who had recovered from COVID-19. J is TRBJ2-5 and V is TRBV7-2; 8 bases fit TRBD2. The sample was peripheral blood. The CDR3 coding sequence is TGTGCCAGCAACTCCGGGGGGGCCCTGGAGACCCAGTACTTC. Protein product: CASNSGGALETQYF.